The 26 T cell receptor beta chains in this list originate from one sample, sequenced in a study of sequential checkpoint blockade in melanoma. The repertoire was sequenced with immunoSEQ multiplex PCR; TCRdb's copy has only in-frame clones and lacks some. The repertoire has about 2,200 clones, 55% to 65% of them found once; the top ten carry roughly 15%. Described treatment: randomized to nivolumab then ipilimumab (arm A) or the reverse (arm B). The material sequenced was CD8+ T cells sorted from blood (inferred from file names), taken from a patient given nivolumab and ipilimumab in sequence. These receptors all stem from a human patient with melanoma. Some clones in this sample may be carry-over from other donors' samples.

CDR3 nucleotide sequence: TGCGCCAGCAGCCAAGCGGGCGGGACAGGGAGCAGCGAGCAGTACTTC. Its protein is CASSQAGGTGSSEQYF. This rearrangement joins TRBV4-1 to TRBJ2-7, with 9 bases that match TRBD1. With 1 base clipped from V and 6 bases from J, the junction kept 10 bases outside the gene matches. Germline CDR1 reads MGHRA; CDR2 reads YSYEKL. This CDR3 is 16 amino acids long.

This clone was counted a few times. One base separates it from a far larger clone, so it is likely a read error. V usage is TRBV4-3 and J usage is TRBJ2-2, with a weak D call TRBD2 (7 bases). V was trimmed by 9 bases and J by 1 base, leaving 18 bases between them. The CDR3 has 16 residues. Looked up from germline, CDR1 is LGHNA and CDR2 is YSLEER. CDR3 DNA: TGCGCCAGAACCCCCGGACTAGGGGGGAACACCGGGGAGCTGTTTTTT. This codes for CARTPGLGGNTGELFF.

This chain connects TRBV5-1 to TRBJ1-2; no clear D. The germline CDR1 and CDR2 sequences are SGHRS and YFSETQ. V lost 4 bases and J lost 6, with 13 bases in between. The CDR3 sequence is 13 residues long. CDR3 DNA: TGCGCCAGCAGCGAGGAGGAGTTGCATGGCTACACCTTC. Residues: CASSEEELHGYTF.

This clone has a handful of counts. The gene calls are TRBV4-2 and TRBJ1-1; D perhaps matches TRBD1 (5 bases). The germline gives CDR1 LGHNA, CDR2 YNFKEQ. V lost 5 bases to trimming and J lost 5 bases, with 15 bases between them. The CDR3 runs to 14 residues. Here the CDR3 reads CASSFGAGWTEAFF. CDR3 bases: TGTGCCAGCAGCTTTGGGGCAGGGTGGACTGAAGCTTTCTTT.

This clone was counted only a few times. Other DNA sequences within the sample encode an identical CDR3. CDR3 in DNA: TGTGCCAGCAGTTTCGGAGGAGCTCAGCCCCAGCATTTT. Translated, it gives CASSFGGAQPQHF. V gene TRBV27 combines with J gene TRBJ1-5; D ambiguous. Trimming stripped 3 bases from V and 6 bases from J, with 9 bases between. Germline-derived CDR1 and CDR2 are MNHEY and SMNVEV (reference sequence). The CDR3 sequence is 13 residues long.

The V and J genes are TRBV4-1 and TRBJ1-2, with 9 bases matching TRBD1. Germline V CDR1 and CDR2: MGHRA, YSYEKL. This CDR3 comprises 19 residues. Trimming removed 4 bases from V and 2 bases from J; junction bases left unmatched: 17. The CDR3 protein is CASSRARFYNRGQNYGYTF. The CDR3 region has the DNA TGCGCCAGCAGCCGGGCTCGGTTTTACAACAGGGGGCAAAACTATGGCTACACCTTC.

This chain joins TRBV6-5 and TRBJ1-1, with a possible D match to TRBD1 (6 bases). The germline CDR1 and CDR2 sequences are MNHEY and SVGAGI. V gave up 5 bases and J gave up 2 bases, with 12 bases separating them. CDR3 length equals 14 residues. CDR3 loop: CASSQQGYNTEAFF. The CDR3 region has the DNA TGTGCCAGCAGTCAACAGGGATATAACACTGAAGCTTTCTTT.

This chain links TRBV5-6 with TRBJ1-2; the match to TRBD1 covers 9 bases. V shed 1 base, J shed 3 bases, and the junction held 10 bases outside the gene matches. The CDR3 loop spans 17 amino acids. Germline values: CDR1 SGHDT, CDR2 YYEEEE. The CDR3 bases are TGTGCCAGCAGCTTGATTGGGACAGGGCTTACGCACTATGGCTACACCTTC. Its protein product is CASSLIGTGLTHYGYTF.

This clone was recorded a few times. The chain uses TRBV7-6 and TRBJ2-7; the D gene is possibly TRBD1 (6 bases). The CDR3 consists of 15 residues. CDR1 is SGHVS, CDR2 FNYEAQ, per germline. Deletions cut 1 base from V and 0 bases from J, with 10 bases between. CDR3 sequence reads: CASSLEGDPSYEQYF. In DNA form, the CDR3 reads TGTGCCAGCAGCTTAGAGGGGGACCCCTCCTACGAGCAGTACTTC.

The genes are TRBV2 and TRBJ2-1, with 8 bases identical to TRBD1. Germline CDR1 SNHLY, CDR2 FYNNEI. Losses at the gene ends were 3 bases for V and 6 bases for J; bases not matched to a gene: 7. CDR3 size: 15 residues. CDR3 DNA: TGTGCCAGCAGTGATATAGGACAGGGAGCCAATGAGCAGTTCTTC. Translated: CASSDIGQGANEQFF.

The chain links TRBV6-5 to TRBJ1-2; the D is unclear. V gave up 0 bases and J gave up 2 bases, with 4 bases separating them. Germline V gives CDR1 MNHEY, CDR2 SVGAGI. The CDR3 has 13 residues. CDR3 coding DNA: TGTGCCAGCAGTTACTCTTCGAACTATGGCTACACCTTC. Translating it yields CASSYSSNYGYTF.

This clone was seen a single time. The rearrangement links TRBV4-1 to TRBJ1-4; a weak D match, TRBD1 (5 bases). This CDR3 region has 14 residues. V gave up 4 bases and J gave up 1 base, with 7 bases separating them. In germline, CDR1 is MGHRA, CDR2 YSYEKL. The CDR3 nucleotides read TGCGCCAGCAGCCCCCAGGGAACTAATGAAAAACTGTTTTTT. It translates to CASSPQGTNEKLFF.

V usage is TRBV14 and J usage is TRBJ1-1; 7 nucleotides align to TRBD1. The CDR3 has 15 amino acids. Germline V lookup: CDR1 SGHDN, CDR2 FVKESK. Losses at the gene ends were 4 bases for V and 4 bases for J; bases not matched to a gene: 9. CDR3 in DNA: TGTGCCAGCAGCCGGGACAGCGGGCGCCGCACTGAAGCTTTCTTT. Residues: CASSRDSGRRTEAFF.

The chain joins TRBV5-8 to TRBJ1-5, with D possibly being TRBD1 (5 bases). Trimming removed 5 bases from V and 8 bases from J, with 14 bases in between. Germline values: CDR1 SGHTS, CDR2 YDEGEE. The CDR3 is 13 amino acids. The CDR3 nucleotides read TGTGCCAGCAGAAGGGAGGGGAGTGAGCCCCAGCATTTT. Amino acid sequence: CASRREGSEPQHF.

This clone is labeled as medium-sized. The chain recombines TRBV15 with TRBJ1-2; a possible D gene is TRBD1 (6 bases). CDR3 length: 15 residues. Germline CDR1 is LNHNV and CDR2 is YYDKDF (reference sequence). With 3 bases removed from V and 6 bases from J, the gap between germline ends came to 17 bases. Written as DNA, the CDR3 is TGTGCCACCAGCAGGAGTCGTGCTGGGGGCCATGGCTACACCTTC. This encodes CATSRSRAGGHGYTF.

The chain links TRBV5-8 to TRBJ2-3, with D possibly TRBD1 on 5 matching bases. The CDR3 loop spans 17 amino acids. V dropped 0 bases and J dropped 3 bases, with 17 bases sitting between them. Germline values: CDR1 SGHTS, CDR2 YDEGEE. CDR3 sequence (DNA): TGTGCCAGCAGCTTGGAGGGGATGGGAAGGGGAACAGATACGCAGTATTTT. It is translated as CASSLEGMGRGTDTQYF. Together with reference TRBV5-8 and TRBJ2-3, the CDR3 gives the full variable domain: EAGVTQSPTHLIKTRGQQATLRCSPISGHTSVYWYQQALGLGLQFLLWYDEGEERNRGNFPPRFSGRQFPNYSSELNVNALELEDSALYLCASSLEGMGRGTDTQYFGPGTRLTVL.

J is TRBJ1-1 and V is TRBV19; D gene uncertain. CDR1 and CDR2 from the germline V gene are LNHDA and SQIVND (reference sequence). Trimming took 5 bases from V and 3 from J, leaving 10 bases between them. The CDR3 has 13 residues. CDR3 sequence: CASSPLTDTEAFF. CDR3 coding DNA: TGTGCCAGTAGTCCCTTAACGGACACTGAAGCTTTCTTT.

CDR3 in amino acids: CASSLRDLWAPLHF. CDR3 nucleotides: TGTGCCAGCAGCCTGCGGGACCTATGGGCACCCCTCCACTTT. The chain has TRBV13 and TRBJ1-6; possibly TRBD1 for D (5 bases). CDR1 and CDR2 from the germline V gene are PRHDT and FYEKMQ (reference sequence). With 5 bases removed from V and 11 bases from J, the gap between germline ends came to 16 bases. There are 14 residues in the CDR3.

This chain links TRBV2 with TRBJ2-1, with TRBD2 identical over 10 bases. J lost 0 bases, V lost 2 bases, and 13 bases had no gene match. Germline CDR1 reads SNHLY; CDR2 reads FYNNEI. The CDR3 sequence is 20 residues long. In DNA, the CDR3 is TGTGCCAGCAGTGAACGTCCAGCGGGGGGGATTACAAGCTCCTACAATGAGCAGTTCTTC. Amino acids: CASSERPAGGITSSYNEQFF.

CDR3 loop: CASSYVTGRNSPLHF. The CDR3 nucleotides are TGTGCCAGCAGTTACGTGACAGGGCGTAATTCACCCCTCCACTTT. The rearrangement joins TRBV6-5 to TRBJ1-6; 7 bases match TRBD1. This CDR3 region has 15 residues. Per the germline V gene, CDR1 is MNHEY and CDR2 is SVGAGI. V trimming: 2 bases; J trimming: 6 bases; junction bases outside the gene matches: 4.

The chain has TRBV4-1 and TRBJ2-7, with 14 bases that match TRBD2. CDR1 is MGHRA and CDR2 is YSYEKL in the germline V gene. Losses at the gene ends were 4 bases for V and 2 bases for J; bases not matched to a gene: 4. CDR3 length: 16 residues. The CDR3 loop reads CASSRGLAGGTYEQYF. DNA of the CDR3: TGCGCCAGCAGCCGCGGACTAGCGGGGGGAACCTACGAGCAGTACTTC.

Comment on this clone: Other DNA sequences in the same sample also yield this CDR3. The rearrangement links TRBV2 to TRBJ1-1; D ambiguous. Germline CDR1 reads SNHLY; CDR2 reads FYNNEI. CDR3 length: 10 residues. Trimming cost V 4 bases and J 7 bases, with 4 bases left between them. CDR3 protein: CASSVGEAFF. The CDR3 DNA reads TGTGCCAGCAGTGTCGGTGAAGCTTTCTTT.

The V call is TRBV7-8, the J call TRBJ1-4; perhaps TRBD1 as D (6 bases). There are 15 residues in the CDR3. V was pared by 2 bases and J by 7 bases, with 14 bases between. CDR1 and CDR2 from the germline V gene are SGHVS and FQNEAQ. The CDR3 DNA reads as TGTGCCAGCAGCTTATCTACAGGGTCGGGTGAAAAACTGTTTTTT. Translation: CASSLSTGSGEKLFF.

V gene TRBV4-3 combines with J gene TRBJ1-1; D is ambiguous. The CDR3 length is 13 residues. The ends were cut back, 3 bases at V and 5 bases at J, with 10 bases in the middle. The germline gives CDR1 LGHNA, CDR2 YSLEER. CDR3 loop: CASSHSEGTEAFF. CDR3 nucleotides: TGCGCCAGCAGCCATTCAGAGGGAACTGAAGCTTTCTTT.

The sample holds a few counts of this clone. This probably arose from a read error, given a far larger clone one base away. The rearrangement links TRBV6-5 to TRBJ2-7; a possible D gene is TRBD1 (7 bases). The length of the CDR3 is 15 residues. CDR1 is MNHEY and CDR2 is SVGAGI in the germline V gene. For the CDR3, the DNA is TGTGCCAGCAGAATGCAGGGGGGCCTAGCCTACGAGCATTACTTC. Amino acids: CASRMQGGLAYEHYF.

The J gene is TRBJ2-6, the V gene TRBV7-3; TRBD2 is a possible D gene (6 bases). V gave up 5 bases and J gave up 0 bases, with 17 bases separating them. This CDR3 has 18 residues. The germline gives CDR1 SGHTA, CDR2 FQGTGA. The CDR3 is CASSLLLASDSGANVLTF. The CDR3 region has the DNA TGTGCCAGCAGCCTTCTCCTAGCGAGTGACTCTGGGGCCAACGTCCTGACTTTC.